A single T cell receptor (beta chain) is shown here with its context. In the authors' methods: Researchers report that nucleated cell counts were estimated from reference gene primer amplification. TCRdb keeps only in-frame clones here, not all; method: immunoSEQ multiplex PCR. That table is the source of V, J and clone size, and D and trimming were worked out from the DNA. Among 250,000 to 350,000 clones listed, around 89% were seen once. The data are from a study of blood T cell repertoires in COVID-19. Study background: The origin of the acute and convalescent COVID-19 samples was the United States, Italy and Spain. T cells, B-cell-depleted T cells, or PBMCs provided the cDNA or gDNA that served as material.

The germline V gene has CDR1 MDHEN and CDR2 SYDVKM. V was shortened by 10 bases and J by 7 bases, with 23 bases between the two germline ends. This CDR3 contains 14 residues. The sequence came from a woman in her sixties or seventies with acute or convalescent COVID-19. The V call is TRBV28, the J call TRBJ2-7; tentative D call: TRBD2 (6 bases). Sequencing used peripheral blood. As DNA, the CDR3 is TGTGCCACCGATGGAGGGAGAGGCTTGGATGAGCAGTACTTC. This translates into CATDGGRGLDEQYF.